The rows below give T cell receptor beta chains drawn from one sample of a study of T cell changes during pregnancy in multiple sclerosis. TCRdb's copy holds only in-frame clones and misses some; the assay was immunoSEQ multiplex PCR. The sample lists around 63,000 clones; about nine tenths were seen once. The starting material was peripheral blood, obtained in the third trimester of pregnancy. The receptors derive from a female donor in good health, enrolled as a control in a pregnancy study. CDR3s include the opening cysteine and the closing phenylalanine or tryptophan. Each record gives: J gene, V gene, D gene, clone size, CDR3 protein, CDR3 DNA. A D gene is named only where the DNA matches it firmly. Clone size is not always given. Where it is, it says once, few, many or a class for expanded clones.

TRBJ2-1 TRBV5-1 TRBD2 - CASSSPVLERGLLEQFF TGCGCCAGCAGCTCGCCCGTTTTGGAGCGGGGGCTCTTAGAGCAGTTCTTC
TRBJ2-7 TRBV28 - - CASSSLQAKQYF TGTGCCAGCAGTTCTCTGCAGGCTAAGCAGTACTTC
TRBJ2-1 TRBV29-1 TRBD2 - CSVEGLAELSYNEQFF TGCAGCGTGGAAGGACTAGCGGAACTCTCCTACAATGAGCAGTTCTTC
TRBJ2-7 TRBV2 TRBD2 - CASSRLAGPYEQYF TGTGCCAGCAGCCGACTAGCGGGGCCCTACGAGCAGTACTTC
TRBJ2-1 TRBV9 TRBD2 - CASSESRLAVFREQFF TGTGCCAGCAGCGAATCCAGACTAGCGGTTTTTCGTGAGCAGTTCTTC
TRBJ2-5 TRBV19 TRBD2 - CASSIKGRGGGETQYF TGTGCCAGTAGTATAAAAGGGAGGGGAGGCGGGGAGACCCAGTACTTC
TRBJ1-6 TRBV19 - - CARQQADSPLHF TGTGCCAGGCAACAAGCGGATTCACCCCTCCACTTT
TRBJ2-7 TRBV2 TRBD1 - CASYSRQGISYEQYF TGTGCCAGCTATTCCCGACAGGGGATTTCCTACGAGCAGTACTTC
TRBJ1-5 TRBV19 - - CASSIRDSNQPQHF TGTGCCAGTAGTATTCGGGATAGCAATCAGCCCCAGCATTTT
TRBJ1-1 TRBV6-5 - - CASRSTGEAFF TGTGCCAGCAGATCGACCGGGGAAGCTTTCTTT
TRBJ1-6 TRBV14 TRBD1 once CASSQGQGPSSYNSPLHF TGTGCCAGCAGCCAGGGACAGGGGCCTAGCTCCTATAATTCACCCCTCCACTTT
TRBJ2-5 TRBV28 TRBD2 - CASSGLALKETQYF TGTGCCAGCAGTGGACTAGCGCTCAAAGAGACCCAGTACTTC
TRBJ2-1 TRBV27 TRBD1 - CASKKPLGQGFNEQFF TGTGCCAGCAAGAAACCACTCGGACAGGGGTTCAATGAGCAGTTCTTC
TRBJ2-6 TRBV5-4 TRBD2 - CASRGTSGGSGANVLTF TGTGCCAGCAGGGGGACTAGCGGGGGCTCTGGGGCCAACGTCCTGACTTTC
TRBJ2-1 TRBV27 - - CASSLGRNEQFF TGTGCCAGCAGTTTAGGGAGAAATGAGCAGTTCTTC
TRBJ2-7 TRBV7-8 TRBD2 - CASTWTSGRTSGQYF TGTGCCAGCACCTGGACTAGCGGGAGGACAAGCGGGCAGTACTTC
TRBJ1-1 TRBV5-4 - - CASSLTGNTEAFF TGTGCCAGCAGCTTGACAGGGAACACTGAAGCTTTCTTT
TRBJ1-5 TRBV7-2 - - CASSSRQGNQPQHF TGTGCCAGCAGCTCCCGACAGGGCAATCAGCCCCAGCATTTT
TRBJ2-3 TRBV4-2 - - CASSQGTGTDTQYF TGTGCCAGCAGCCAAGGGACTGGAACAGATACGCAGTATTTT
TRBJ2-7 TRBV19 TRBD1 - CASSMGQGVGEQYF TGTGCCAGTAGTATGGGACAGGGTGTAGGCGAGCAGTACTTC
TRBJ1-2 TRBV6-1 - - CATTRDRANYGYTF TGTGCCACCACCCGGGATAGGGCTAACTATGGCTACACCTTC
TRBJ2-1 TRBV10-2 TRBD2 - CASSPRREGYNEQFF TGCGCCAGCAGCCCCCGGCGGGAGGGTTACAATGAGCAGTTCTTC
TRBJ1-1 TRBV9 TRBD1 few CASSPGGTGNTEAFF TGTGCCAGCAGCCCCGGGGGGACAGGGAACACTGAAGCTTTCTTT
TRBJ1-1 TRBV2 TRBD1 - CASRVQGVRNTEAFF TGTGCCAGCAGAGTACAGGGGGTTAGGAACACTGAAGCTTTCTTT
TRBJ2-3 TRBV6-5 - - CASSDMDTQYF TGTGCCAGCAGTGACATGGATACGCAGTATTTT
TRBJ2-3 TRBV19 - - CASRAQRRADTQYF TGTGCCAGTAGGGCCCAGCGGAGGGCAGATACGCAGTATTTT
TRBJ2-1 TRBV7-9 - once CASSLGSGYNEQFF TGTGCCAGCAGCCTAGGGAGCGGTTACAATGAGCAGTTCTTC
TRBJ1-2 TRBV12-5 - - CASGLGGGDGYTF TGTGCTAGTGGTTTAGGGGGAGGGGATGGCTACACCTTC
TRBJ2-1 TRBV7-9 - - CASSLHGGQGYNEQFF TGTGCCAGCAGCCTCCACGGTGGGCAGGGGTACAATGAGCAGTTCTTC
TRBJ1-4 TRBV4-1 TRBD1 - CASSQLGGTGGEKLFF TGCGCCAGCAGCCAACTTGGAGGGACAGGGGGCGAAAAACTGTTTTTT